The rows below give T cell receptor beta chains drawn from one sample of a study of blood T cells in healthy people across ages. TCRdb called the 5' RACE reads again in MiXCR, with one record for every CDR3 protein. The sample gives 800,000 to 900,000 distinct CDR3 sequences, approximately 65% of which show up once; 25% to 35% is in the top ten. Specimen: blood. The source of these receptors is a man younger than 40 in good health. Both conserved end residues are part of each CDR3. A D gene is named only where the DNA matches it firmly. For some rows the clone size is stated as once, few or many, or as a class when expanded; others skip it.

d_call: -; v_call: TRBV7-9; j_call: TRBJ1-1; cdr3_length: 16; clone_size: -; cdr3_nt: TGTGCCAGCAAAGACCCCAGGCTTTTGCTGAACACTGAAGCTTTCTTT; cdr3_aa: CASKDPRLLLNTEAFF
d_call: -; v_call: TRBV28; j_call: TRBJ1-2; cdr3_length: 14; clone_size: -; cdr3_nt: TGTGCCAGCACCTGGGGGGGCGCCGGCTATGGCTACACCTTC; cdr3_aa: CASTWGGAGYGYTF
d_call: -; v_call: TRBV12-3/TRBV12-4; j_call: TRBJ2-1; cdr3_length: 14; clone_size: few; cdr3_nt: TGTGCCAGCAGTTTAGACGGGGCGGGCGATGAGCAGTTCTTC; cdr3_aa: CASSLDGAGDEQFF
d_call: -; v_call: TRBV12-3/TRBV12-4; j_call: TRBJ2-1; cdr3_length: 19; clone_size: -; cdr3_nt: TGTGCCAGCAGCCCCCCCCAGGGACCTGATGGAAGGTTGGGCGATGAGCAGTTCTTC; cdr3_aa: CASSPPQGPDGRLGDEQFF
d_call: TRBD2; v_call: TRBV29-1; j_call: TRBJ2-1; cdr3_length: 19; clone_size: once; cdr3_nt: TGCAGCGTTGAAGGGACTAGCGGGGGGGGAGTTGGCACCTACAATGAGCAGTTCTTC; cdr3_aa: CSVEGTSGGGVGTYNEQFF
d_call: -; v_call: TRBV7-9; j_call: TRBJ1-1; cdr3_length: 12; clone_size: few; cdr3_nt: TGTGCCAGCAGCTCCGCAGGGCCTGAGGCTTTCTTT; cdr3_aa: CASSSAGPEAFF
d_call: TRBD1; v_call: TRBV7-2; j_call: TRBJ1-2; cdr3_length: 15; clone_size: -; cdr3_nt: TGTGCCAGCAGTCCGGGACAGACTTCAAACTATGGCTACACCTTC; cdr3_aa: CASSPGQTSNYGYTF
d_call: TRBD2; v_call: TRBV20-1; j_call: TRBJ2-2; cdr3_length: 15; clone_size: once; cdr3_nt: TGCAGTGCTAGAGGACTAGCGGGGGGGGACCGGGAGCTGTTTTTT; cdr3_aa: CSARGLAGGDRELFF
d_call: TRBD1; v_call: TRBV7-2; j_call: TRBJ2-7; cdr3_length: 13; clone_size: few; cdr3_nt: TGTGCCAGCAGCTTAGGGGACAGGGTTGAGCAGTACTTC; cdr3_aa: CASSLGDRVEQYF
d_call: -; v_call: TRBV6-2/TRBV6-3; j_call: TRBJ2-7; cdr3_length: 12; clone_size: -; cdr3_nt: TGTGCCAGCAGGTCAAACAGGGACGAGCAGTACTTC; cdr3_aa: CASRSNRDEQYF
d_call: TRBD1; v_call: TRBV7-2; j_call: TRBJ2-4; cdr3_length: 14; clone_size: many; cdr3_nt: TGTGCCAGCAGCTCTCCAGGGGGCGCAAACATTCAGTACTTC; cdr3_aa: CASSSPGGANIQYF
d_call: -; v_call: TRBV4-3; j_call: TRBJ1-2; cdr3_length: 14; clone_size: -; cdr3_nt: TGCGCCAGCAGCCAAGTAGGATCCTACTATGGCTACACCTTC; cdr3_aa: CASSQVGSYYGYTF
d_call: -; v_call: TRBV6-2/TRBV6-3; j_call: TRBJ2-5; cdr3_length: 15; clone_size: -; cdr3_nt: TGTGCCAGCAGTTATCCGGCGAGGGTAAAAGAGACCCAGTACTTC; cdr3_aa: CASSYPARVKETQYF
d_call: -; v_call: TRBV27; j_call: TRBJ2-3; cdr3_length: 16; clone_size: -; cdr3_nt: TGTGCCAGCAGACCCCTCGGGGGGCGCGGGACAGATACGCAGTATTTT; cdr3_aa: CASRPLGGRGTDTQYF
d_call: -; v_call: TRBV4-2; j_call: TRBJ2-1; cdr3_length: 14; clone_size: -; cdr3_nt: TGTGCCAGCAGCCAACGCGACCTCGGAAATGAGCAGTTCTTC; cdr3_aa: CASSQRDLGNEQFF
d_call: -; v_call: TRBV28; j_call: TRBJ2-4; cdr3_length: 15; clone_size: -; cdr3_nt: TGCGCCACCCGAGGGGGTGAACTAGCCAAAAACATTCAGTACTTC; cdr3_aa: CATRGGELAKNIQYF
d_call: -; v_call: TRBV7-2; j_call: TRBJ2-5; cdr3_length: 14; clone_size: many; cdr3_nt: TGTGCCAGCAGCTTAGCAGGAAAAGGAAAGACCCAGTACTTC; cdr3_aa: CASSLAGKGKTQYF
d_call: TRBD1; v_call: TRBV4-1; j_call: TRBJ2-3; cdr3_length: 14; clone_size: few; cdr3_nt: TGCGCCAGCAGTTCTCACAGGGGCCCGGATACGCAGTATTTT; cdr3_aa: CASSSHRGPDTQYF
d_call: TRBD2; v_call: TRBV28; j_call: TRBJ2-3; cdr3_length: 17; clone_size: -; cdr3_nt: TGTGCCAGCAGTCCTACGGTACTAGCGGGGGGAACAGATACGCAGTATTTT; cdr3_aa: CASSPTVLAGGTDTQYF
d_call: -; v_call: TRBV27; j_call: TRBJ1-2; cdr3_length: 14; clone_size: -; cdr3_nt: TGTGCCAGCAACCCGGGACACCTTAACTATGGCTACACCTTC; cdr3_aa: CASNPGHLNYGYTF
d_call: TRBD2; v_call: TRBV7-2; j_call: TRBJ2-1; cdr3_length: 15; clone_size: -; cdr3_nt: TGTGCCAGCAGCTTCGGGACTAGCGGCCAGGATGAGCAGTTCTTC; cdr3_aa: CASSFGTSGQDEQFF
d_call: -; v_call: TRBV6-1; j_call: TRBJ1-2; cdr3_length: 12; clone_size: few; cdr3_nt: TGTGCCAGCAGTGAAGCAAGGGGTGGCTACACCTTC; cdr3_aa: CASSEARGGYTF
d_call: -; v_call: TRBV7-3; j_call: TRBJ2-7; cdr3_length: 16; clone_size: few; cdr3_nt: TGTGCCAGCAGCTTAATCAAGGGACGGAAAGTCGACGAGCAGTACTTC; cdr3_aa: CASSLIKGRKVDEQYF
d_call: TRBD2; v_call: TRBV20-1; j_call: TRBJ2-5; cdr3_length: 14; clone_size: few; cdr3_nt: TGCAGTGCTAGTAGCGGGGGGTCCCAAGAGACCCAGTACTTC; cdr3_aa: CSASSGGSQETQYF
d_call: -; v_call: TRBV28; j_call: TRBJ2-3; cdr3_length: 16; clone_size: -; cdr3_nt: TGTGCCAGCACCCTCGGACTACACATTAGCACAGATACGCAGTATTTT; cdr3_aa: CASTLGLHISTDTQYF
d_call: TRBD2; v_call: TRBV20-1; j_call: TRBJ2-7; cdr3_length: 13; clone_size: few; cdr3_nt: TGCAGTGCCAGTAGCGGGGAGTCCTACGAGCAGTACTTC; cdr3_aa: CSASSGESYEQYF
d_call: -; v_call: TRBV27; j_call: TRBJ2-1; cdr3_length: 14; clone_size: -; cdr3_nt: TGTGCCAGCAGTTTGGGCCAGGGTGCCGATGAGCAGTTCTTC; cdr3_aa: CASSLGQGADEQFF
d_call: TRBD1; v_call: TRBV29-1; j_call: TRBJ1-5; cdr3_length: 15; clone_size: -; cdr3_nt: TGCAGCGTTGTGTTGGGGACAGGGGGCAATCAGCCCCAGCATTTT; cdr3_aa: CSVVLGTGGNQPQHF
d_call: -; v_call: TRBV4-3; j_call: TRBJ2-7; cdr3_length: 14; clone_size: -; cdr3_nt: TGCGCCAGCAGCCGCATCGTAGCGAGCTACGAGCAGTACTTC; cdr3_aa: CASSRIVASYEQYF
d_call: -; v_call: TRBV6-1; j_call: TRBJ2-3; cdr3_length: 16; clone_size: -; cdr3_nt: TGTGCCAGCAGTCAAGGCTCCACGCGGGTGGGGGATACGCAGTATTTT; cdr3_aa: CASSQGSTRVGDTQYF
d_call: -; v_call: TRBV6-2/TRBV6-3; j_call: TRBJ2-1; cdr3_length: 12; clone_size: -; cdr3_nt: TGTGTCAGCAGTTCAAGTCACAATGAGCAGTTCTTC; cdr3_aa: CVSSSSHNEQFF
d_call: -; v_call: TRBV5-6; j_call: TRBJ2-2; cdr3_length: 16; clone_size: -; cdr3_nt: TGCGCCAGCAGCTTGGTGGTGGGGACGAACACCGGGGAGCTGTTTTTT; cdr3_aa: CASSLVVGTNTGELFF
d_call: TRBD1; v_call: TRBV27; j_call: TRBJ2-4; cdr3_length: 15; clone_size: -; cdr3_nt: TGTGCCAGCAGTTTCTCAGGGGGCTGGTATGACATTCAGTACTTC; cdr3_aa: CASSFSGGWYDIQYF
d_call: -; v_call: TRBV10-3; j_call: TRBJ2-7; cdr3_length: 16; clone_size: -; cdr3_nt: TGTGCCATCAGTGAAGGAAGGCCAGATGAATTTTACGAGCAGTACTTC; cdr3_aa: CAISEGRPDEFYEQYF
d_call: -; v_call: TRBV20-1; j_call: TRBJ1-2; cdr3_length: 15; clone_size: once; cdr3_nt: TGCAGTGCTAGAGATCCCAAGGCAGCTAACTATGGCTACACCTTC; cdr3_aa: CSARDPKAANYGYTF
d_call: -; v_call: TRBV25-1; j_call: TRBJ1-2; cdr3_length: 12; clone_size: -; cdr3_nt: TGTGCCAGCAGTGAATCTTACTTTGGCTACACCTTC; cdr3_aa: CASSESYFGYTF
d_call: -; v_call: TRBV4-2; j_call: TRBJ2-1; cdr3_length: 15; clone_size: -; cdr3_nt: TGTGCCAGCAGCCAAGACCCGTCTGACTACAATGAGCAGTTCTTC; cdr3_aa: CASSQDPSDYNEQFF